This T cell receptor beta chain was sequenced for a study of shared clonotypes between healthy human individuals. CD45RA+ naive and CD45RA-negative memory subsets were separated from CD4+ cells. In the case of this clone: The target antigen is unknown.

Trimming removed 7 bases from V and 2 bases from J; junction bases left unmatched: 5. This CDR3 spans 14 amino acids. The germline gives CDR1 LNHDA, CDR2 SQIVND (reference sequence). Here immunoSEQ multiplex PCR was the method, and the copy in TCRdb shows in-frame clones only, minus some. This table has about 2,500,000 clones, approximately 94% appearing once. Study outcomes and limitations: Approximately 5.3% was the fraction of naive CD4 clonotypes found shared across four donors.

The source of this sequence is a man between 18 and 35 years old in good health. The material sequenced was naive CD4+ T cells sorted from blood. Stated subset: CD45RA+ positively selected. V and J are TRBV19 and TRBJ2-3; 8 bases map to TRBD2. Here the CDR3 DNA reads TGTGCCAGTACACCGGGAGGGCTCACAGATACGCAGTATTTT. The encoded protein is CASTPGGLTDTQYF.